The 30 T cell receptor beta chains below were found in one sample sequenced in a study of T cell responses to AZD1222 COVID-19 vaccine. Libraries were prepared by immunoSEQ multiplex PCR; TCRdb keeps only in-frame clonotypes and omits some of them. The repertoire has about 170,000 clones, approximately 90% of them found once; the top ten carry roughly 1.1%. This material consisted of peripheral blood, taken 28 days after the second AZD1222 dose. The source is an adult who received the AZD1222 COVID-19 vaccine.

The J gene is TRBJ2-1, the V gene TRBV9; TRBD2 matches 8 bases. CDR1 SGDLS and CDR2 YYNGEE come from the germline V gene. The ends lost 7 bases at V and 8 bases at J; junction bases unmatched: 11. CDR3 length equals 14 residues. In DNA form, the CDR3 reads TGTGCCAGCGGGCCGGGACTAGTTTACGATGAGCAGTTCTTC. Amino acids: CASGPGLVYDEQFF.

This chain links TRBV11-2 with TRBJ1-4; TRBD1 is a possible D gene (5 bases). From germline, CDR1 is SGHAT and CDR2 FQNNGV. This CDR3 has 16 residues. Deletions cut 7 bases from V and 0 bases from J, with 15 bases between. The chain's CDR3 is CASTFRGSATNEKLFF. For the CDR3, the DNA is TGTGCCAGCACCTTCCGGGGCTCAGCAACTAATGAAAAACTGTTTTTT.

Written as DNA, the CDR3 is TGTGCCAGTAGTATAGTCCCGACAGGGTTTCATGGCTACACCTTC. This encodes CASSIVPTGFHGYTF. The chain has TRBV19 and TRBJ1-2; TRBD1 agrees at 7 bases. The CDR3 has 15 residues. Germline V gene sequence: CDR1 LNHDA, CDR2 SQIVND (reference sequence). V shed 1 base and J 6 bases; nucleotides not matched to a gene: 8. The full variable domain, with the rest looked up from reference TRBV19 and TRBJ1-2, is DGGITQSPKYLFRKEGQNVTLSCEQNLNHDAMYWYRQDPGQGLRLIYYSQIVNDFQKGDIAEGYSVSREKKESFPLTVTSAQKNPTAFYLCASSIVPTGFHGYTFGSGTRLTVV.

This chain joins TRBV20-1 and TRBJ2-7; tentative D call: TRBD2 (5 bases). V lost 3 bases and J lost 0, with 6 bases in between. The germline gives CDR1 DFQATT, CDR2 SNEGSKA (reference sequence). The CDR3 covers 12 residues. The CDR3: CSASRGSYEQYF. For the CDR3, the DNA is TGCAGTGCTAGTCGGGGCTCCTACGAGCAGTACTTC.

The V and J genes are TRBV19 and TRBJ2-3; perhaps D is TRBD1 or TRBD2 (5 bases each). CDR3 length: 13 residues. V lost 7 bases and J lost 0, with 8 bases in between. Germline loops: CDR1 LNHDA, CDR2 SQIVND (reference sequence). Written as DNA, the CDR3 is TGTGCCAGTATCGAGGGGAGCACAGATACGCAGTATTTT. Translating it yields CASIEGSTDTQYF.

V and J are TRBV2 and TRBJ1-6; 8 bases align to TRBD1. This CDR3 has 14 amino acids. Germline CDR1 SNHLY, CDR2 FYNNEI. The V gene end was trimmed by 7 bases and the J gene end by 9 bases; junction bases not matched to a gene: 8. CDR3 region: CASKQQGEFSPLHF. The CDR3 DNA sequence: TGTGCCAGCAAGCAACAGGGGGAGTTTTCACCCCTCCACTTT.

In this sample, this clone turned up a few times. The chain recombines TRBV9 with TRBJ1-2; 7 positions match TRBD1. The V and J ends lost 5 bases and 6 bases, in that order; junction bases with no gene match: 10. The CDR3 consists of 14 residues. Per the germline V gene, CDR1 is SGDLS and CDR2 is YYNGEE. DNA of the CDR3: TGTGCCAGCAGTGAAGGGGGCGCGTGGGATGGCTACACCTTC. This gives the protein CASSEGGAWDGYTF.

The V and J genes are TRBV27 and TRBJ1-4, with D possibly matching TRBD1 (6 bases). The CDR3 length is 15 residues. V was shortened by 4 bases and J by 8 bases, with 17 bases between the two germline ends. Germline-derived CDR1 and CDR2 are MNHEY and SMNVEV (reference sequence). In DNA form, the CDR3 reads TGTGCCAGCAGTTCTCTCCGACAGGTCCGGGAAAAACTGTTTTTT. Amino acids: CASSSLRQVREKLFF.

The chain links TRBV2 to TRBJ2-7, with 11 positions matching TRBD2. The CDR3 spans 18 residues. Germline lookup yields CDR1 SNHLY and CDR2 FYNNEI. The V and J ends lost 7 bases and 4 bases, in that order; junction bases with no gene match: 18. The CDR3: CASKGLGTSGTRLYEQYF. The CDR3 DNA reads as TGTGCCAGCAAAGGCCTCGGGACTAGCGGAACGCGACTGTACGAGCAGTACTTC.

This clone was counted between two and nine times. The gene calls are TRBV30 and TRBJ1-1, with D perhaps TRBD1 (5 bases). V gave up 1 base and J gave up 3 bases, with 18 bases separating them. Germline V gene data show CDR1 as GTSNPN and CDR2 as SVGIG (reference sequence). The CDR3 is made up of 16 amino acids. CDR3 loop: CAWSDFLSGRDTEAFF. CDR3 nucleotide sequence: TGTGCCTGGAGTGATTTTCTATCGGGACGGGACACTGAAGCTTTCTTT.

CDR3 sequence: CASSHGGATGELFF. The CDR3 nucleotides are TGCGCCAGCAGCCATGGGGGGGCTACCGGGGAGCTGTTTTTT. The chain links TRBV4-1 to TRBJ2-2, with D tentatively TRBD2 (7 bases). The CDR3 is made up of 14 amino acids. Trimming removed 3 bases from V and 5 bases from J, with 10 bases in between. The germline gives CDR1 MGHRA, CDR2 YSYEKL.

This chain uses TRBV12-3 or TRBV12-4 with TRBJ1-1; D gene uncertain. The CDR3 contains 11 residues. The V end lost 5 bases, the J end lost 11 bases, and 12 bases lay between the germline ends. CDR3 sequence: CASSEGYGAFF. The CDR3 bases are TGTGCCAGCAGTGAAGGGTACGGGGCTTTCTTT.

CDR3 protein: CASGREAAQETQYF. The CDR3 coding sequence is TGTGCCAGCGGCCGTGAGGCGGCGCAAGAGACCCAGTACTTC. This rearrangement joins TRBV2 to TRBJ2-5; D gene unclear. V lost 8 bases to trimming and J lost 2 bases, with 15 bases between them. Germline values: CDR1 SNHLY, CDR2 FYNNEI. The CDR3 has 14 residues.

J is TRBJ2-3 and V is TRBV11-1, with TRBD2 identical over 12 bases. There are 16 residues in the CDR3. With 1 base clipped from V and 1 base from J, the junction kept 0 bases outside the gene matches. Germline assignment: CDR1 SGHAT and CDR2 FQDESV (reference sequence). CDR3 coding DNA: TGTGCCAGCAGCTTAGGACTAGCGGGGGGCACAGATACGCAGTATTTT. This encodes CASSLGLAGGTDTQYF.

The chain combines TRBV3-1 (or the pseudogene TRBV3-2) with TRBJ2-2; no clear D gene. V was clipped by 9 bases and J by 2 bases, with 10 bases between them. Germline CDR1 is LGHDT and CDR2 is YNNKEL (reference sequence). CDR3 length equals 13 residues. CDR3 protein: CASLTINTGELFF. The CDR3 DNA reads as TGTGCCAGTCTAACAATAAACACCGGGGAGCTGTTTTTT.

CDR3 in amino acids: CASKRDKNTEAFF. CDR3 nucleotides: TGTGCCAGCAAAAGGGACAAGAACACTGAAGCTTTCTTT. The chain uses TRBV12-3 or TRBV12-4 and TRBJ1-1; D is perhaps TRBD1 (6 bases). V was clipped by 7 bases and J by 1 base, with 10 bases between them. The CDR3 totals 13 residues.

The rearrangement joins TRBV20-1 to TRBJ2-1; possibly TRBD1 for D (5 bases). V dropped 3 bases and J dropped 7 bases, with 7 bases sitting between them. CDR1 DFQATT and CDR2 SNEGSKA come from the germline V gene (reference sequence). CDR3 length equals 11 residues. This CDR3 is CSARGRNEQFF. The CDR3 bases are TGCAGTGCTAGGGGGCGGAATGAGCAGTTCTTC.

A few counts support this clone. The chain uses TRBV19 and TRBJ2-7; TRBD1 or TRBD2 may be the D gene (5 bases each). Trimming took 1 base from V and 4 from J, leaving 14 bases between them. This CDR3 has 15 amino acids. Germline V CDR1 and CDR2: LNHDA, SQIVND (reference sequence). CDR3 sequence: CASSIGTGLSYEQYF. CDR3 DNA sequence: TGTGCCAGTAGTATAGGTACGGGGCTCTCGTACGAGCAGTACTTC.

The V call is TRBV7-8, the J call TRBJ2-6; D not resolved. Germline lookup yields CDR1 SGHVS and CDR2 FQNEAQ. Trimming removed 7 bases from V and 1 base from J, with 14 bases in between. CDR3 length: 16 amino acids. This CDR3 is CASNPIGLSGANVLTF. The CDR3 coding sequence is TGTGCCAGCAACCCAATAGGATTATCTGGGGCCAACGTCCTGACTTTC.

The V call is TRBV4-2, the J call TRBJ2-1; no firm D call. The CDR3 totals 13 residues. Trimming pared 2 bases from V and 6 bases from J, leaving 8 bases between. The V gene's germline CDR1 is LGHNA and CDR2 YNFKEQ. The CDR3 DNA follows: TGTGCCAGCAGCCAACGACTGGGCAATGAGCAGTTCTTC. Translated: CASSQRLGNEQFF.

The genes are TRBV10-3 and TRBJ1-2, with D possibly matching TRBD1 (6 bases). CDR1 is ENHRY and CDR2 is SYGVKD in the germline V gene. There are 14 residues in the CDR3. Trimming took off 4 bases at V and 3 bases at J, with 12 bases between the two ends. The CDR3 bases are TGTGCCATCAGTGGGGGCGGGGGCTACTATGGCTACACCTTC. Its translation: CAISGGGGYYGYTF.

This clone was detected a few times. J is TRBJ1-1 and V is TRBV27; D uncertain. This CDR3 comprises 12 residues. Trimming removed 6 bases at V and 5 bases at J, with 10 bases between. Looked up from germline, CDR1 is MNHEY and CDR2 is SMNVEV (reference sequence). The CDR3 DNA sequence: TGTGCCAGCAGGGCGGGTAATACTGAAGCTTTCTTT. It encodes CASRAGNTEAFF.

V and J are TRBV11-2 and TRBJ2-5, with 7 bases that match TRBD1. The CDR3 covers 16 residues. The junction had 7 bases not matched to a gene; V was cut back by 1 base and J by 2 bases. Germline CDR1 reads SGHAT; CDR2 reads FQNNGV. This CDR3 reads CASSLVGDSRQETQYF. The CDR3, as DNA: TGTGCCAGCAGCTTAGTGGGGGACAGCCGACAAGAGACCCAGTACTTC.

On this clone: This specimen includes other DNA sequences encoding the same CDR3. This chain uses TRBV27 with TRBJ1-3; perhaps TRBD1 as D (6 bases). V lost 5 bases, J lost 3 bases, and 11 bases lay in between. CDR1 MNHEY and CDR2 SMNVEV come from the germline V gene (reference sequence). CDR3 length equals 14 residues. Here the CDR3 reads CASSLGGFGNTIYF. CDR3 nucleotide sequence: TGTGCCAGCAGTCTAGGGGGATTTGGAAACACCATATATTTT.

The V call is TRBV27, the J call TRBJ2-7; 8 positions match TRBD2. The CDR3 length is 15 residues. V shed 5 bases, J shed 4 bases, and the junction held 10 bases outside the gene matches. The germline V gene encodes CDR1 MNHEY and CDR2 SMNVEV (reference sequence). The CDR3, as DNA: TGTGCCAGCAGTCGGGGGGGGGTTGGGGAATACGAGCAGTACTTC. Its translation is CASSRGGVGEYEQYF.

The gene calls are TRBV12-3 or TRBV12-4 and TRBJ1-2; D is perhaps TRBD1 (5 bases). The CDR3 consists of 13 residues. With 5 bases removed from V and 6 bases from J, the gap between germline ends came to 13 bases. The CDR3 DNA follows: TGTGCCAGCAGTCCTCTCAGGGAAGATGGCTACACCTTC. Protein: CASSPLREDGYTF.

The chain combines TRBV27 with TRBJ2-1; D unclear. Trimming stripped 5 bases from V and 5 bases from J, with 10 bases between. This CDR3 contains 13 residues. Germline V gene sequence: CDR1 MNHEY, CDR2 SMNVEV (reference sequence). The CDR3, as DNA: TGTGCCAGCAGTACCCGACTGAACAATGAGCAGTTCTTC. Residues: CASSTRLNNEQFF.

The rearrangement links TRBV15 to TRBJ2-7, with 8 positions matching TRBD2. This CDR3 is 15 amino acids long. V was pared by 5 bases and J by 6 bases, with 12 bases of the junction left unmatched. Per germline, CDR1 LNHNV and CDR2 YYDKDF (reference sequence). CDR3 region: CATSGGGKLAGEQYF. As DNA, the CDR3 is TGTGCCACCAGCGGCGGGGGGAAGTTGGCTGGCGAGCAGTACTTC.

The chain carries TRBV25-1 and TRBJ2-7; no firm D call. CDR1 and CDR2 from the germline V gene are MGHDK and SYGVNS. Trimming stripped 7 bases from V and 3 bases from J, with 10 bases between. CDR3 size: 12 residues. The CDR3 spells CASNGASYEQYF. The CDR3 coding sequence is TGTGCCAGCAACGGAGCAAGCTACGAGCAGTACTTC.

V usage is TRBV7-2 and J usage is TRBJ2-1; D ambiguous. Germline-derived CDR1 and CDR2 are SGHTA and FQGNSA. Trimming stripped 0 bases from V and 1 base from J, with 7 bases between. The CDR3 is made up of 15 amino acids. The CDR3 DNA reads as TGTGCCAGCAGCTTAGCAGCGTTATCCTACAATGAGCAGTTCTTC. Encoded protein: CASSLAALSYNEQFF.